Below, 12 T cell receptor beta chains from the same sample are listed, as sequenced in a study of blood T cell repertoires in COVID-19. TCRdb's copy holds only in-frame clones and misses some; the assay was immunoSEQ multiplex PCR. The sample shows some 300,000 clones, roughly nine tenths of them seen only once. The specimen sequenced was PBMCs or T cells enriched from blood (not recorded which). The source of these receptors is a woman aged 50 to 65 who had been exposed to COVID-19.

The chain joins TRBV6-1 to TRBJ1-6; the match to TRBD1 covers 7 bases. Per germline, CDR1 MNHNS and CDR2 SASEGT. V lost 3 bases to trimming and J lost 7 bases; unmatched junction nucleotides: 3. This CDR3 comprises 14 residues. The chain's CDR3 is CASSDLQGNSPLHF. For the CDR3, the DNA is TGTGCCAGCAGTGATCTACAGGGGAATTCACCCCTCCACTTT.

The chain employs TRBV6-5 and TRBJ2-7; 10 positions agree with TRBD2. J was trimmed by 4 bases and V by 5 bases; bases with no gene match: 8. Germline CDR1 and CDR2: MNHEY and SVGAGI. The CDR3 contains 15 residues. CDR3 region: CASSLGSGGPYEQYF. The CDR3 nucleotides read TGTGCCAGCAGTCTGGGTAGCGGGGGGCCTTACGAGCAGTACTTC.

The chain links TRBV18 to TRBJ2-7, with 7 positions matching TRBD1. The CDR3 has 15 residues. V lost 5 bases to trimming and J lost 5 bases; unmatched junction nucleotides: 12. Germline CDR1 and CDR2: KGHSH and LQKENI. The CDR3 DNA reads as TGTGCCAGCTCAGACGACAGGGACGAGGCCAACGAGCAGTACTTC. Translation gives CASSDDRDEANEQYF.

The chain couples TRBV30 to TRBJ2-3; 9 bases are a match to TRBD1. V trimming: 2 bases; J trimming: 3 bases; junction bases outside the gene matches: 3. The CDR3 totals 14 residues. The germline V gene has CDR1 GTSNPN and CDR2 SVGIG (reference sequence). As DNA, the CDR3 is TGTGCCTGGAGTACCGGGACAGGGACAGATACGCAGTATTTT. It yields the protein CAWSTGTGTDTQYF.

As regards this clone: The same CDR3 arises from other DNA sequences in this sample as well. The V gene is TRBV28, the J gene TRBJ1-3; D perhaps matches TRBD1 (5 bases). CDR1 is MDHEN, CDR2 SYDVKM, per germline. This CDR3 spans 14 amino acids. Between the trimmed V and J ends, which lost 8 bases and 0 bases, there was a span of 11 bases. CDR3 bases: TGTGCCAGCTCTAGGGGAGGCTCTGGAAACACCATATATTTT. This gives the protein CASSRGGSGNTIYF.

The chain links TRBV19 to TRBJ2-3; TRBD1 matches at 8 bases. The CDR3 is made up of 15 amino acids. Per germline, CDR1 LNHDA and CDR2 SQIVND (reference sequence). J gave up 2 bases and V 4 bases, and 5 bases lay outside the gene matches. The CDR3 nucleotides read TGTGCCAGTAGTACAGGGGGCGTGAACACAGATACGCAGTATTTT. This translates into CASSTGGVNTDTQYF.

This sequence joins TRBV5-5 and TRBJ2-7; 13 bases are shared with TRBD2. The CDR3 is 15 amino acids. The V gene end was trimmed by 2 bases and the J gene end by 6 bases; junction bases not matched to a gene: 5. From germline, CDR1 is SGHKS and CDR2 YYEKEE (reference sequence). The CDR3 sequence is CASSLTGTSGAEQYF. For the CDR3, the DNA is TGTGCCAGCAGCTTAACCGGGACTAGCGGGGCCGAGCAGTACTTC.

CDR3 loop: CASSPTGGGLRDSPLHF. CDR3 coding DNA: TGTGCCAGCAGTCCCACGGGCGGAGGTTTGAGAGATTCACCCCTCCACTTT. The gene calls are TRBV6-6 and TRBJ1-6; D ambiguous. Between the trimmed V and J ends, which lost 5 bases and 8 bases, there was a span of 22 bases. This CDR3 spans 17 amino acids. Germline V gene data show CDR1 as MNHNY and CDR2 as SVGAGI (reference sequence).

The V and J genes are TRBV2 and TRBJ1-1; 10 positions match TRBD1. This CDR3 contains 15 residues. The ends lost 8 bases at V and 1 base at J; junction bases unmatched: 7. Germline-derived CDR1 and CDR2 are SNHLY and FYNNEI. CDR3 sequence: CASSRDRGSNTEAFF. Written as DNA, the CDR3 is TGTGCCAGCTCCCGGGACAGGGGTTCGAACACTGAAGCTTTCTTT.

The rearrangement links TRBV29-1 to TRBJ2-5, with D tentatively TRBD2 (6 bases). The CDR3 sequence is 15 residues long. Trimming shortened V by 6 bases and J by 3 bases, and 20 bases separated the two germline ends. Germline loops: CDR1 SQVTM, CDR2 ANQGSEA. The CDR3: CSVPEARGGKETQYF. DNA of the CDR3: TGCAGCGTCCCTGAGGCGCGGGGTGGGAAAGAGACCCAGTACTTC.

Comment on this clone: One end of the junction varies from germline; a read error may be responsible. The chain is built from TRBV5-4 and TRBJ2-1; D might be TRBD2 (6 bases). Germline CDR1 reads SGHNT; CDR2 reads YYREEE (reference sequence). CDR3 length: 15 residues. CDR3 sequence: CASNLGSPSNNEQFF. The DNA for the CDR3 is TGTGCCAGCAACCTCGGGAGTCCCTCCAACAATGAGCAGTTCTTC.

V and J are TRBV6-5 and TRBJ1-2; possible D gene TRBD1, 5 bases. The CDR3 contains 13 residues. Germline V gene sequence: CDR1 MNHEY, CDR2 SVGAGI. The V end lost 2 bases, the J end lost 7 bases, and 11 bases lay between the germline ends. The DNA for the CDR3 is TGTGCCAGCAGTTACGGGGGGTTTGGTGGCTACACCTTC. Translating it yields CASSYGGFGGYTF.